This T cell receptor (beta chain) was identified in a study of beta chain features in type 1 diabetes. Study-wide results and caveats: Reads derived from cDNA could over-represent cells showing high TCR expression. TCRB CDR3s from Type 1 diabetes patients were moderately but significantly shorter in all four CD4+ subsets.

Remarks on this clone: Its antigen is as yet unknown.

Sequenced material consisted of expressed TCRB transcripts (all of the isolated RNA was reverse transcribed). Assay used: immunoSEQ multiplex PCR; TCRdb lists only in-frame clones, some missing. This sample has 600,000 to 700,000 clones, with 9.5% to 15% found just once. Germline loops: CDR1 SGDLS, CDR2 YYNGEE. The V and J ends lost 0 bases and 9 bases respectively, with 16 bases between them. The CDR3 consists of 16 residues. This clonotype was sampled from a man aged 25 to 40 with type 1 diabetes. The chain couples TRBV9 to TRBJ1-6; perhaps TRBD1 as D (5 bases). The specimen was naive CD4+ T cells from blood. The CDR3 is CASSVAPNLGVSPLHF. The CDR3 nucleotides are TGTGCCAGCAGCGTAGCTCCGAATCTAGGGGTTTCACCCCTCCACTTT.